The 8 T cell receptor beta chains reported below all come from one sample, sequenced in a study of T-cell memory formation after mild COVID-19. TCRdb independently ran MiXCR on the 5' RACE reads; one entry per CDR3 protein. The data contain around 250,000 distinct CDR3 sequences, 16% of them singletons. Sequences were obtained from PBMCs or a T cell subset sorted from them (not recorded which). The receptors derive from a man aged 18-30 years who had mild COVID-19 (a few samples of this study predate the infection). Cell type and time point are not known.

This clonotype turned up a few times. This rearrangement joins TRBV5-1 to TRBJ2-1, with D possibly being TRBD1 (5 bases). The germline V gene has CDR1 SGHRS and CDR2 YFSETQ. The V and J ends lost 4 bases and 4 bases respectively, with 15 bases between them. The CDR3 totals 15 residues. CDR3 in amino acids: CASSLDSLDYNEQFF. As DNA, the CDR3 is TGCGCCAGCAGCCTCGACAGCTTAGATTACAATGAGCAGTTCTTC.

This clonotype turned up a few times. The V call is TRBV6-2 or TRBV6-3, the J call TRBJ2-7; D perhaps matches TRBD2 (6 bases). The CDR3 is 13 residues long. Trimming stripped 0 bases from V and 6 bases from J, with 9 bases between. In germline, CDR1 is MNHEY, CDR2 SVGEGT. CDR3 residues: CASSYSDYFEQYV. Here the CDR3 DNA reads TGTGCCAGCAGTTACTCGGACTACTTCGAGCAGTACGTC.

With regard to this clonotype: This may arise from a read error, as a much more abundant clone is one base away. This chain uses TRBV7-9 with TRBJ2-5, with D possibly TRBD2 on 5 matching bases. V was cut by 0 bases and J by 1 base, with 6 bases left in between. The CDR3 consists of 14 residues. From germline, CDR1 is SEHNR and CDR2 FQNEAQ (reference sequence). CDR3: CASSLARAQETQYF. The CDR3 region has the DNA TGTGCCAGCAGCTTAGCGAGGGCCCAAGAGACCCAGTACTTC.

The rearrangement uses TRBV5-1 and TRBJ2-1; possible D gene TRBD2, 5 bases. The CDR3 has 12 amino acids. Per germline, CDR1 SGHRS and CDR2 YFSETQ. Trimming removed 1 base from V and 7 bases from J, with 6 bases in between. CDR3 nucleotides: TGCGCCAGCAGCTTGTGGGAGAATGAGCAGTTCTTC. This encodes CASSLWENEQFF.

This chain joins TRBV7-2 and TRBJ1-3, with D possibly matching TRBD1 (5 bases). The germline V gene encodes CDR1 SGHTA and CDR2 FQGNSA. V lost 7 bases to trimming and J lost 0 bases, with 13 bases between them. The CDR3 length is 15 residues. CDR3 nucleotides: TGTGCCAGCACCAGGGACGGTCTCTCTGGAAACACCATATATTTT. Protein product: CASTRDGLSGNTIYF.

This chain uses TRBV3-1 with TRBJ1-4, with D maybe TRBD1 (5 bases). Trimming pared 4 bases from V and 8 bases from J, leaving 14 bases between. The CDR3 sequence is 14 residues long. Germline loops: CDR1 LGHDT, CDR2 YNNKEL (reference sequence). Written as DNA, the CDR3 is TGTGCCAGCAGCCGGTGGGCACAGGAGGAAAAACTGTTTTTT. The encoded protein is CASSRWAQEEKLFF. The whole variable domain, remainder taken from reference TRBV3-1 and TRBJ1-4, is DTAVSQTPKYLVTQMGNDKSIKCEQNLGHDTMYWYKQDSKKFLKIMFSYNNKELIINETVPNRFSPKSPDKAHLNLHINSLELGDSAVYFCASSRWAQEEKLFFGSGTQLSVL.

This clonotype was seen only a few times. J is TRBJ2-1 and V is TRBV5-1; no clear D. The V gene lost 4 bases and the J gene lost 0 bases, with 14 bases spanning the gap. The CDR3 extends over 16 amino acids. Germline V gives CDR1 SGHRS, CDR2 YFSETQ. The CDR3 sequence: CASSQDTLSSYNEQFF. CDR3 sequence (DNA): TGCGCCAGCAGCCAAGACACCCTTAGCTCCTACAATGAGCAGTTCTTC.

This clonotype was found many times. The rearrangement links TRBV12-3 or TRBV12-4 to TRBJ2-2; D possibly matches TRBD1 or TRBD2 (6 bases each). The length of the CDR3 is 14 residues. V shed 3 bases and J shed 3 bases, with 8 bases lying between them. The chain's CDR3 is CASSFRGHTGELFF. CDR3 bases: TGTGCCAGCAGTTTCCGGGGGCACACCGGGGAGCTGTTTTTT.